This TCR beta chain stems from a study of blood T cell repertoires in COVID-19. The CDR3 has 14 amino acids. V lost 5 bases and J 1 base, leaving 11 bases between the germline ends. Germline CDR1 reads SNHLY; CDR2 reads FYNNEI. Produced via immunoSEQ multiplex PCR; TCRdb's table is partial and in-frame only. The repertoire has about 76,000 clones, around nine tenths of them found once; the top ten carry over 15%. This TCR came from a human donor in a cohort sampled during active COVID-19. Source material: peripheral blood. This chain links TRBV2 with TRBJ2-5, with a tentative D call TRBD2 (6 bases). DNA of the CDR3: TGTGCCAGCAGTTTCTCTAGCGCCCAAGAGACCCAGTACTTC. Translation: CASSFSSAQETQYF.